These 4 T cell receptor beta chains came from one sample sequenced in a study of patients and donors after allogeneic stem cell transplantation. TCRdb re-called the RT-PCR reads through MiXCR, storing one row per CDR3 protein. The sample has about 960,000 distinct CDR3 sequences, roughly 18% seen once; the top ten hold roughly 6%. Material: blood, either unsorted or a sorted T cell fraction (not recorded which). These receptors originate from a human donor who was either an allogeneic HSCT recipient or a stem cell or donor lymphocyte infusion donor (not recorded which). It is not recorded whose cells these are; they may come from a transplant donor.

V is TRBV12-3 or TRBV12-4 and J is TRBJ1-5, with a weak D call TRBD1 (5 bases). The CDR3 has 14 amino acids. V was pared by 3 bases and J by 6 bases, with 12 bases between. CDR3 protein: CASSFAGRGQPQHF. CDR3 DNA sequence: TGTGCCAGCAGTTTTGCAGGGAGGGGTCAGCCCCAGCATTTT.

The chain couples TRBV11-3 to TRBJ2-7; D call uncertain. The length of the CDR3 is 14 residues. Trimming cost V 2 bases and J 3 bases, with 11 bases left between them. Germline values: CDR1 SGHNT, CDR2 YENEEA. CDR3 DNA: TGTGCCAGCAGCTTAAGATCAGGCTACTACGAGCAGTACTTC. It yields the protein CASSLRSGYYEQYF.

This CDR3 reads CASREWGQGYEQYF. CDR3 DNA: TGTGCCAGCAGGGAATGGGGACAGGGCTACGAGCAGTACTTC. The chain couples TRBV27 to TRBJ2-7, with TRBD1 matching 9 bases. The germline CDR1 and CDR2 sequences are MNHEY and SMNVEV (reference sequence). V shed 6 bases, J shed 3 bases, and the junction held 6 bases outside the gene matches. CDR3 size: 14 residues.

The chain joins TRBV19 to TRBJ1-2, with TRBD1 matching over 7 bases. The V gene's germline CDR1 is LNHDA and CDR2 SQIVND (reference sequence). The CDR3 extends over 14 amino acids. With 3 bases clipped from V and 2 bases from J, the junction kept 3 bases outside the gene matches. Here the CDR3 reads CASSIGTANYGYTF. Written as DNA, the CDR3 is TGTGCCAGTAGTATCGGGACAGCCAACTATGGCTACACCTTC. The whole variable domain, remainder taken from reference TRBV19 and TRBJ1-2, is DGGITQSPKYLFRKEGQNVTLSCEQNLNHDAMYWYRQDPGQGLRLIYYSQIVNDFQKGDIAEGYSVSREKKESFPLTVTSAQKNPTAFYLCASSIGTANYGYTFGSGTRLTVV.